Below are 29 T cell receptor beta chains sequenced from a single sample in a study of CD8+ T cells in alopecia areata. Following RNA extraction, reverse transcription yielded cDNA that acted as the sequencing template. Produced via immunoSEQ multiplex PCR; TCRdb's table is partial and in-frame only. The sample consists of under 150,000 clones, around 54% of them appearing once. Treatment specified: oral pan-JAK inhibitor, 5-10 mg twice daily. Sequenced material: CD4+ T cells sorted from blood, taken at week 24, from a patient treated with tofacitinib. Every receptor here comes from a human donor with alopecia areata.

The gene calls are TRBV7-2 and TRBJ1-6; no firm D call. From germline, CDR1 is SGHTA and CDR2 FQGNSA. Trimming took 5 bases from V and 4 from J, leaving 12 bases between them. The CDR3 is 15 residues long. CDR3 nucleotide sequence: TGTGCCAGCAGCCCGGCGGGAGGGTATAATTCACCCCTCCACTTT. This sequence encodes CASSPAGGYNSPLHF.

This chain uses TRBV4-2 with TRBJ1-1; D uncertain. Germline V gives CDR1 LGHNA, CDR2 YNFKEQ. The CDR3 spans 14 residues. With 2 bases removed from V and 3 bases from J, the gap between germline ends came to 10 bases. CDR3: CASSQKGMDTEAFF. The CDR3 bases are TGTGCCAGCAGCCAAAAGGGAATGGACACTGAAGCTTTCTTT.

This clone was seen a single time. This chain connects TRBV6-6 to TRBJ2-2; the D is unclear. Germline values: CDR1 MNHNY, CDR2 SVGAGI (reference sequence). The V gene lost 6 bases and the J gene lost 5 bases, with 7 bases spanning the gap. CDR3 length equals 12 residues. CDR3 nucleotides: TGTGCCAGCAGCTTTGGAACCGGGGAGCTGTTTTTT. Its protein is CASSFGTGELFF.

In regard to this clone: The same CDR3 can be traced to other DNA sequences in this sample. CDR3 loop: CSVGGVNTEAFF. In DNA, the CDR3 is TGCAGCGTGGGGGGAGTGAACACTGAAGCTTTCTTT. The rearrangement links TRBV29-1 to TRBJ1-1, with D possibly TRBD1 on 5 matching bases. Germline values: CDR1 SQVTM, CDR2 ANQGSEA. The germline V and J ends were trimmed by 6 bases and 0 bases, with 8 bases remaining between them. This CDR3 contains 12 residues.

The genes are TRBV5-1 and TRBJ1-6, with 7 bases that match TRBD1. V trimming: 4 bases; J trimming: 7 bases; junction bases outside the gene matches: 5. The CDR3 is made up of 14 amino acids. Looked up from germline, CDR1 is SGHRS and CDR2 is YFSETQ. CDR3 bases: TGCGCCAGCAGCACCGGGACAGAAAATTCACCCCTCCACTTT. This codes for CASSTGTENSPLHF.

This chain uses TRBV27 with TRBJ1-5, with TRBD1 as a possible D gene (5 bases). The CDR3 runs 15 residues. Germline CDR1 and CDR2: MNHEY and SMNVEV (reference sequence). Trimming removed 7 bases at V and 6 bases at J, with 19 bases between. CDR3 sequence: CASMPQGRERQPQHF. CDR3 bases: TGTGCCAGCATGCCTCAGGGCCGGGAGCGTCAGCCCCAGCATTTT.

In nucleotides, the CDR3 is TGTGCCACCAGCTTCGGACGGAATCAGCCCCAGCATTTT. It translates to CATSFGRNQPQHF. The chain carries TRBV15 and TRBJ1-5; no definite D call. Trimming left V 5 bases short and J 4 bases short, with 9 bases between. The CDR3 contains 13 residues. Germline V gives CDR1 LNHNV, CDR2 YYDKDF (reference sequence).

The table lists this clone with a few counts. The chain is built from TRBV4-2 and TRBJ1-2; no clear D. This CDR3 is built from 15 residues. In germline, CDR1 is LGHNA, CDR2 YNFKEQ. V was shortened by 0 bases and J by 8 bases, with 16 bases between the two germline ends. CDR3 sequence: CASSQDLPVSGGYTF. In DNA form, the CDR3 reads TGTGCCAGCAGCCAAGATCTGCCCGTTTCTGGGGGCTACACCTTC.

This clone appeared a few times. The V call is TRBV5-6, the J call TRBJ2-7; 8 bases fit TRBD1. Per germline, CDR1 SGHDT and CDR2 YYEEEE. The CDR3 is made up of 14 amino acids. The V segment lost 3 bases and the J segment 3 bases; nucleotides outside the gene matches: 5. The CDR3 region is CASSWRTGLYEQYF. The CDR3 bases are TGTGCCAGCAGCTGGCGGACAGGGCTCTACGAGCAGTACTTC.

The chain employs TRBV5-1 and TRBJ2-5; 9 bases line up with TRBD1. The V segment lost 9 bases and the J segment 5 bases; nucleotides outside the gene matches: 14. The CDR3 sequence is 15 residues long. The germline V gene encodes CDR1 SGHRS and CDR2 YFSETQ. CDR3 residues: CATAIQGAPEETQYF. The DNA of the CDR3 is TGCGCCACCGCAATACAGGGGGCGCCGGAGGAGACCCAGTACTTC. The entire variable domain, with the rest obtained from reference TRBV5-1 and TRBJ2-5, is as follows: KAGVTQTPRYLIKTRGQQVTLSCSPISGHRSVSWYQQTPGQGLQFLFEYFSETQRNKGNFPGRFSGRQFSNSRSEMNVSTLELGDSALYLCATAIQGAPEETQYFGPGTRLLVL.

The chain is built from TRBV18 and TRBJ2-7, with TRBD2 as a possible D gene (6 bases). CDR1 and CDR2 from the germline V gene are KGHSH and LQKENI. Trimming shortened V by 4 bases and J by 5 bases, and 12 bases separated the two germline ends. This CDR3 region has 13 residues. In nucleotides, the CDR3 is TGTGCCAGCTCACTAGGGGCGGGGAACGAGCAGTACTTC. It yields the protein CASSLGAGNEQYF.

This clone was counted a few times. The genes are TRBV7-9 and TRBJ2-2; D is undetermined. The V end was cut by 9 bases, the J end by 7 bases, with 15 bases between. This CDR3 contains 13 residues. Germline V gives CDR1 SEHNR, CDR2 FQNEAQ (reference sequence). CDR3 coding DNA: TGTGCCAGATCCTCTGGGGATCACGGGGAGCTGTTTTTT. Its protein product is CARSSGDHGELFF. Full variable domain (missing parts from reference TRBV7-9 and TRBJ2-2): DTGVSQNPRHKITKRGQNVTFRCDPISEHNRLYWYRQTLGQGPEFLTYFQNEAQLEKSRLLSDRFSAERPKGSFSTLEIQRTEQGDSAMYLCARSSGDHGELFFGEGSRLTVL.

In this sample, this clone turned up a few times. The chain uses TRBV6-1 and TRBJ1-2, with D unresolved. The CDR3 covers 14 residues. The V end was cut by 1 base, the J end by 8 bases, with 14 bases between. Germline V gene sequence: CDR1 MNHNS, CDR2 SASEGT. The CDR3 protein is CASSEEARTKGYTF. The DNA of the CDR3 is TGTGCCAGCAGTGAAGAGGCTCGGACGAAAGGCTACACCTTC.

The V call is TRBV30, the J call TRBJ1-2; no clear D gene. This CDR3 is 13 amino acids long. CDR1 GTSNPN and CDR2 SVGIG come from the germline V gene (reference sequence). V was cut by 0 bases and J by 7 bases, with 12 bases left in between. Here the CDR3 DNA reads TGTGCCTGGAGTGTACAAGGGTGGTCTGGCTACACCTTC. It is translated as CAWSVQGWSGYTF.

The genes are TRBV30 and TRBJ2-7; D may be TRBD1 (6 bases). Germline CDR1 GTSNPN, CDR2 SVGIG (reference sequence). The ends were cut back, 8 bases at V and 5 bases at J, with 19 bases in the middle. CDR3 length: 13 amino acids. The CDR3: CALERGRGDEQYF. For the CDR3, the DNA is TGTGCCCTGGAGAGGGGCAGGGGCGACGAGCAGTACTTC.

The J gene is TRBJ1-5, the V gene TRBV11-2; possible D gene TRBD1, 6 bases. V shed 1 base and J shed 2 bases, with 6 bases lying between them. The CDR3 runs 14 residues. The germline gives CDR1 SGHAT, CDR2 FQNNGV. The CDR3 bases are TGTGCCAGCAGCTTAGCAGGGGGCAATCAGCCCCAGCATTTT. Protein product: CASSLAGGNQPQHF.

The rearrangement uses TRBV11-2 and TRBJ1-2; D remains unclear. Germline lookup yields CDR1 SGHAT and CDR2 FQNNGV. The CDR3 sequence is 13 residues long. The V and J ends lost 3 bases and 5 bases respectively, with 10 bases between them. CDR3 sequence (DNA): TGTGCCAGCAGCTTCGGGGTTTTGTATGGCTACACCTTC. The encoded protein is CASSFGVLYGYTF. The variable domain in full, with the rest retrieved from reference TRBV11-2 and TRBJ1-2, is EAGVAQSPRYKIIEKRQSVAFWCNPISGHATLYWYQQILGQGPKLLIQFQNNGVVDDSQLPKDRFSAERLKGVDSTLKIQPAKLEDSAVYLCASSFGVLYGYTFGSGTRLTVV.

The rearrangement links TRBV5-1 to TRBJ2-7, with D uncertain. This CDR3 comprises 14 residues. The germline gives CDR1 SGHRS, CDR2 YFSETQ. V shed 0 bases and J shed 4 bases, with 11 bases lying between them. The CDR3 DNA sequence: TGCGCCAGCAGCTTGGCCGAAATGGTGTACGAGCAGTACTTC. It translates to CASSLAEMVYEQYF.

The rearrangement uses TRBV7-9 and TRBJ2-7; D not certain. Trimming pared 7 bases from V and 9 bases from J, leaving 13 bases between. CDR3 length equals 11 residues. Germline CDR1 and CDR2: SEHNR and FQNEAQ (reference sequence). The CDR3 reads CASTPGSVQYF. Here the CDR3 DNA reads TGTGCCAGCACCCCCGGGTCGGTGCAGTACTTC.

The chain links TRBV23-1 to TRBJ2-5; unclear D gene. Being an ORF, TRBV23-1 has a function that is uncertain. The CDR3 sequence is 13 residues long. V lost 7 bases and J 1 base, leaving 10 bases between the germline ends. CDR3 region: CASNSNSQETQYF. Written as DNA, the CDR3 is TGCGCCAGCAATAGTAACAGCCAAGAGACCCAGTACTTC.

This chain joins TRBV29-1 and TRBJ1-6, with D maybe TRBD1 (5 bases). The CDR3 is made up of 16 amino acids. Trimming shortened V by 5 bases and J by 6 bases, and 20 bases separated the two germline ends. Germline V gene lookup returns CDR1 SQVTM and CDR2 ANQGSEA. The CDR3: CSVWDSLPAANSPLHF. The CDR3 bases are TGCAGCGTTTGGGACTCACTCCCCGCGGCTAATTCACCCCTCCACTTT.

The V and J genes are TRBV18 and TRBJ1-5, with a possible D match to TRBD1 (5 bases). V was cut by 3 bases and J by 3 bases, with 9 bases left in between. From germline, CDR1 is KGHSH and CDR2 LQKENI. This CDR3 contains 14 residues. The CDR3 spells CASSPGGDNQPQHF. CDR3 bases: TGTGCCAGCTCACCGGGGGGGGACAATCAGCCCCAGCATTTT.

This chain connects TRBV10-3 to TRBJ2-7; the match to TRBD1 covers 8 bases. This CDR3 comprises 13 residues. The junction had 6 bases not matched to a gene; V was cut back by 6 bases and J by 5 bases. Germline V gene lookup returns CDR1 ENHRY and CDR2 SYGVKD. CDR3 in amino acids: CAIRGQGNDEQYF. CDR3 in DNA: TGTGCCATCAGAGGACAGGGCAATGACGAGCAGTACTTC.

DNA of the CDR3: TGTGCCAGCAGCTTATTTTCCCTTTGGGGTGAGACCCAGTACTTC. Translating gives CASSLFSLWGETQYF. V and J are TRBV7-9 and TRBJ2-5; D gene unclear. The CDR3 runs to 15 residues. The germline gives CDR1 SEHNR, CDR2 FQNEAQ (reference sequence). V lost 2 bases and J 5 bases, leaving 15 bases between the germline ends. The full variable domain, its missing parts supplied by reference TRBV7-9 and TRBJ2-5, is DTGVSQNPRHKITKRGQNVTFRCDPISEHNRLYWYRQTLGQGPEFLTYFQNEAQLEKSRLLSDRFSAERPKGSFSTLEIQRTEQGDSAMYLCASSLFSLWGETQYFGPGTRLLVL.

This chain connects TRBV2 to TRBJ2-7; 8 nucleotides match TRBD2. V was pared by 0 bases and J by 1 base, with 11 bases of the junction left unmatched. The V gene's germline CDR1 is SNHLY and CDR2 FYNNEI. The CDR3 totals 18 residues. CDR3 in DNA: TGTGCCAGCAGTGAAGCGGTGGTAGCGGGGCTGTTATCCTACGAGCAGTACTTC. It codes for CASSEAVVAGLLSYEQYF.

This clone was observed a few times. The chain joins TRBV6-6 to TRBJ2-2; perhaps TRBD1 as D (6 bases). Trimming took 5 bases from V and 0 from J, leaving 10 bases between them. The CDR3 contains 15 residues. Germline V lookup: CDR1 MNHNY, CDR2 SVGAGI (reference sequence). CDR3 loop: CASSQTGSNTGELFF. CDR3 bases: TGTGCCAGCAGTCAGACAGGTTCGAACACCGGGGAGCTGTTTTTT.

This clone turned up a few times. CDR3 protein: CASSVTVEQFF. As DNA, the CDR3 is TGCGCCAGCAGCGTGACAGTTGAGCAGTTCTTC. V usage is TRBV5-1 and J usage is TRBJ2-1; tentative D call: TRBD1 (5 bases). CDR1 is SGHRS, CDR2 YFSETQ, per germline. The CDR3 totals 11 residues. V gave up 4 bases and J gave up 9 bases, with 8 bases separating them.

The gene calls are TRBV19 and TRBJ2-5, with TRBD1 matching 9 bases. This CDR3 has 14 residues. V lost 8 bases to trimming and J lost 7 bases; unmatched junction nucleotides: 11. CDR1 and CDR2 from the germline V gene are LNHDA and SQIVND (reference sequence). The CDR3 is CASRQGQGVSTQYF. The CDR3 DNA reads TGTGCCAGTCGCCAGGGACAGGGCGTTTCGACCCAGTACTTC.

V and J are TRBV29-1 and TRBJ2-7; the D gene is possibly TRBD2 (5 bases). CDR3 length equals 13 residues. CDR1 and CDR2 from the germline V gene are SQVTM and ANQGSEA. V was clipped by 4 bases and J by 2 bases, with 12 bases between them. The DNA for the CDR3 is TGCAGCGTTGGACCGGGAAAAACCTACGAGCAGTACTTC. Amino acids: CSVGPGKTYEQYF.